This entry lists 3 T cell receptor beta chains sequenced from one sample in a study of T cells expressing NK-cell markers. TCRdb reprocessed the 5' RACE reads, with one entry per CDR3 protein and no DNA. The data show about 260,000 distinct CDR3 sequences, and the top ten clones hold more than 3.5%. Sequencing was done on a sample of blood T cells: a sorted CD56 or NKG2C T cell subset, CD4+ or CD8+ T cells, or bulk PBMC T cells (not recorded which). All receptors come from a woman between 18 and 70 years old in good health.

The genes are TRBV10-3 and TRBJ2-1; checking the TCRdb D call of TRBD2 is not possible without DNA. The germline gives CDR1 ENHRY, CDR2 SYGVKD. There are 17 residues in the CDR3. CDR3 sequence reads: CAISEWASGGVYNEQFF.

The V and J genes are TRBV4-3 and TRBJ2-7; TCRdb's D gene call, TRBD2, goes unchecked for lack of DNA. The CDR3 is 15 amino acids. Germline V gene lookup returns CDR1 LGHNA and CDR2 YSLEER. The CDR3 here is CASSPGPSGTYEQYF.

The chain uses TRBV18 and TRBJ1-5. This CDR3 has 15 amino acids. The V gene's germline CDR1 is KGHSH and CDR2 LQKENI. The CDR3 is CASSPSAVSNQPQHF.